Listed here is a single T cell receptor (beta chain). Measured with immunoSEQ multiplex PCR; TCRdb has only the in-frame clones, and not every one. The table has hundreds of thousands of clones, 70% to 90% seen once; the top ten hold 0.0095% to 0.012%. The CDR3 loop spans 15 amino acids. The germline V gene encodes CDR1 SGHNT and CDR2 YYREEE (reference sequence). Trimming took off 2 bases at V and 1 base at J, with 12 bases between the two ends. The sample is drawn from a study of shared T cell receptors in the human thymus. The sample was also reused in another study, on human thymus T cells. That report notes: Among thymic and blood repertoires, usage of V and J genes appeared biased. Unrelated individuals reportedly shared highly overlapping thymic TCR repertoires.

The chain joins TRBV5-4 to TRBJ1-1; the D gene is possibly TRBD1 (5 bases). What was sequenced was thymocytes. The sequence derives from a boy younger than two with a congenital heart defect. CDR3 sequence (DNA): TGTGCCAGCAGCTTACCCGGGGGGAGGAACACTGAAGCTTTCTTT. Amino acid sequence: CASSLPGGRNTEAFF.